One and the same sample provided the 12 T cell receptor beta chains below, sequenced in a study of identical twins. TCRdb re-called the 5' RACE reads through MiXCR, storing one row per CDR3 protein. The table has about 570,000 distinct CDR3 sequences, nearly 10% seen once; the top ten hold 2.5% to 3.5%. This same sample was also taken into another study, of yellow fever vaccine responses in identical twins.

The sequencing sample was made of PBMCs. These TCRs come from a woman aged 18 to 35 in good health.

This chain connects TRBV3-1 to TRBJ2-3; D remains unclear. CDR1 and CDR2 from the germline V gene are LGHDT and YNNKEL (reference sequence). The CDR3 covers 14 residues. V was cut by 1 base and J by 2 bases, with 7 bases left in between. CDR3 region: CASSQGVFTDTQYF. The CDR3 region has the DNA TGTGCCAGCAGCCAAGGCGTGTTCACAGATACGCAGTATTTT.

This clonotype was found a few times. The chain couples TRBV7-2 to TRBJ2-5; 12 bases are a match to TRBD2. The germline CDR1 and CDR2 sequences are SGHTA and FQGNSA. The junction had 9 bases not matched to a gene; V was cut back by 5 bases and J by 5 bases. The CDR3 sequence is 16 residues long. The CDR3 region is CASSGGLAGYVETQYF. The CDR3 DNA is TGTGCCAGCAGCGGAGGACTAGCGGGATATGTGGAGACCCAGTACTTC.

Many counts were recorded for this clonotype. The gene calls are TRBV12-3 or TRBV12-4 and TRBJ2-7; TRBD2 agrees at 8 bases. The CDR3 runs to 17 residues. Losses at the gene ends were 7 bases for V and 2 bases for J; bases not matched to a gene: 16. Here the CDR3 DNA reads TGTGCCAGCACCGCTAGCGGGTTTCAGCTGGCGGCCTACGAGCAGTACTTC. As protein: CASTASGFQLAAYEQYF.

V and J are TRBV9 and TRBJ2-7; TRBD1 agrees at 9 bases. This CDR3 contains 15 residues. After removal of 0 bases from V and 7 bases from J, the junction contained 8 bases not matched to a gene. Germline CDR1 SGDLS, CDR2 YYNGEE. This CDR3 is CASSVDGTGPREQYF. In nucleotides, the CDR3 is TGTGCCAGCAGCGTAGATGGGACAGGGCCGAGGGAGCAGTACTTC. The variable domain in full, completed from reference TRBV9 and TRBJ2-7, reads DSGVTQTPKHLITATGQRVTLRCSPRSGDLSVYWYQQSLDQGLQFLIQYYNGEERAKGNILERFSAQQFPDLHSELNLSSLELGDSALYFCASSVDGTGPREQYFGPGTRLTVT.

This clonotype was counted ten times or more. The junction departs from the called germline gene at one end, perhaps through a read error. This chain connects TRBV29-1 to TRBJ2-1, with 10 bases lining up with TRBD2. Germline V gives CDR1 SQVTM, CDR2 ANQGSEA. CDR3 length equals 14 residues. The CDR3 loop is CSVEGLAEYNEQFF. Here the CDR3 DNA reads TGCAGCGTGGAAGGACTAGCGGAGTACAATGAGCAGTTCTTC.

This clonotype was observed a handful of times. J is TRBJ2-3 and V is TRBV19; 10 nucleotides agree with TRBD2. The germline gives CDR1 LNHDA, CDR2 SQIVND (reference sequence). The CDR3 is 17 amino acids. Trimming removed 5 bases from V and 4 bases from J; junction bases left unmatched: 12. CDR3 loop: CASSARTSGGVADTQYF. The CDR3 DNA reads TGTGCCAGTAGTGCCCGGACTAGCGGAGGAGTCGCAGATACGCAGTATTTT.

This clonotype occurred a few times. The chain is built from TRBV6-4 and TRBJ2-1; possibly TRBD2 for D (6 bases). Germline V gene lookup returns CDR1 MRHNA and CDR2 SNTAGT. The CDR3 consists of 15 residues. The V and J ends lost 0 bases and 4 bases respectively, with 10 bases between them. The CDR3 DNA sequence: TGTGCCAGCAGTGACTCGGCGGGACCGTACAATGAGCAGTTCTTC. Protein product: CASSDSAGPYNEQFF.

This clonotype was recorded many times. The chain recombines TRBV7-2 with TRBJ2-7; 9 bases agree with TRBD2. Germline CDR1 and CDR2: SGHTA and FQGNSA. The V segment lost 5 bases and the J segment 2 bases; nucleotides outside the gene matches: 7. There are 15 residues in the CDR3. The CDR3 DNA reads as TGTGCCAGCAGCCGAACAGCGGGAGGCACCTACGAGCAGTACTTC. It specifies CASSRTAGGTYEQYF. Complete variable domain (other parts from reference TRBV7-2 and TRBJ2-7): GAGVSQSPSNKVTEKGKDVELRCDPISGHTALYWYRQSLGQGLEFLIYFQGNSAPDKSGLPSDRFSAERTGGSVSTLTIQRTQQEDSAVYLCASSRTAGGTYEQYFGPGTRLTVT.

This clonotype was observed a few times. V is TRBV28 and J is TRBJ2-2; D might be TRBD1 (6 bases). V lost 2 bases, J lost 2 bases, and 30 bases lay in between. The CDR3 has 22 residues. The germline CDR1 and CDR2 sequences are MDHEN and SYDVKM. CDR3 nucleotides: TGTGCCAGCAGTTTAGTGTTCCTCCTGGCTCGCCTACAGGGACAAAACACCGGGGAGCTGTTTTTT. It is translated as CASSLVFLLARLQGQNTGELFF.

This sequence joins TRBV12-3 or TRBV12-4 and TRBJ1-1; possibly TRBD1 for D (5 bases). V gave up 4 bases and J gave up 8 bases, with 14 bases separating them. The CDR3 totals 13 residues. CDR3 in amino acids: CASSSWDLGEAFF. The CDR3 DNA sequence: TGTGCCAGCAGTTCTTGGGACCTGGGAGAAGCTTTCTTT.

This clonotype was found many times. This rearrangement joins TRBV19 to TRBJ2-7; 9 bases fit TRBD2. Germline V CDR1 and CDR2: LNHDA, SQIVND (reference sequence). J gave up 0 bases and V 6 bases, and 6 bases lay outside the gene matches. The CDR3 runs 15 residues. The DNA for the CDR3 is TGTGCCAGTAGCCCCCTAGCGGGATCCTCCTACGAGCAGTACTTC. Protein sequence: CASSPLAGSSYEQYF.

The sample holds one count of this clonotype. The chain's CDR3 is CASSQDRGQYNSPLHF. Written as DNA, the CDR3 is TGCGCCAGCAGCCAAGATCGCGGACAGTATAATTCACCCCTCCACTTT. The chain links TRBV4-3 to TRBJ1-6, with TRBD1 as a possible D gene (6 bases). Trimming took 0 bases from V and 4 from J, leaving 10 bases between them. This CDR3 is built from 16 residues. The germline CDR1 and CDR2 sequences are LGHNA and YSLEER.